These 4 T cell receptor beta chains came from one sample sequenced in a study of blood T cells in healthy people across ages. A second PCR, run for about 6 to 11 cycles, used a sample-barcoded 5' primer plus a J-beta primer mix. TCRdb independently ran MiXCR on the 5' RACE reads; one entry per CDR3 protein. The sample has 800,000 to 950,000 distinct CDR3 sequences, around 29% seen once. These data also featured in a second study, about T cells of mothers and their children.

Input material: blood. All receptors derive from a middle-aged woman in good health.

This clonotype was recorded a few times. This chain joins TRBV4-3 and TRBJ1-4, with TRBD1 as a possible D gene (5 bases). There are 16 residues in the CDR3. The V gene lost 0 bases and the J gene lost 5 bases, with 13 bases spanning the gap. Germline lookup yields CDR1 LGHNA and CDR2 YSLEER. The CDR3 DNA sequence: TGCGCCAGCAGCCAAGATACAGGCAGGAGCAATGAAAAACTGTTTTTT. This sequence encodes CASSQDTGRSNEKLFF.

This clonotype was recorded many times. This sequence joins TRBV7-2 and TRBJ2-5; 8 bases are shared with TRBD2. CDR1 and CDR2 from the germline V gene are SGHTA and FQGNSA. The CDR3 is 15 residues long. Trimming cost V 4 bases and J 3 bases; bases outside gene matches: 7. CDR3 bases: TGTGCCAGCAGCTCCGGGGGGGCCTCCGAAGAGACCCAGTACTTC. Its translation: CASSSGGASEETQYF. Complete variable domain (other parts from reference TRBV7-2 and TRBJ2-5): GAGVSQSPSNKVTEKGKDVELRCDPISGHTALYWYRQSLGQGLEFLIYFQGNSAPDKSGLPSDRFSAERTGGSVSTLTIQRTQQEDSAVYLCASSSGGASEETQYFGPGTRLLVL.

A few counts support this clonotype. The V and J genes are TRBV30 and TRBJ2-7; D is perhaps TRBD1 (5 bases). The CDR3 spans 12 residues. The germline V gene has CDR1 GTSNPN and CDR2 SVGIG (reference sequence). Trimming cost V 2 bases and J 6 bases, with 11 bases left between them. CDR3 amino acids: CAWSWVGAEQYF. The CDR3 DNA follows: TGTGCCTGGAGTTGGGTAGGGGCCGAGCAGTACTTC. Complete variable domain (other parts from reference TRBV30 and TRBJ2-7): SQTIHQWPATLVQPVGSPLSLECTVEGTSNPNLYWYRQAAGRGLQLLFYSVGIGQISSEVPQNLSASRPQDRQFILSSKKLLLSDSGFYLCAWSWVGAEQYFGPGTRLTVT.

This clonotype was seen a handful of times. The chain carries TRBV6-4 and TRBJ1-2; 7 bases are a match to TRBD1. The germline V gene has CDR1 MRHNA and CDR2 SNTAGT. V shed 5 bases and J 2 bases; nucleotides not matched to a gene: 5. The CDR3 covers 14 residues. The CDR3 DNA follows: TGTGCCAGCAGTAGACAGGGCGAAAACTATGGCTACACCTTC. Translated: CASSRQGENYGYTF.